The 26 T cell receptor beta chains in this list originate from one sample, sequenced in a study of T cell repertoires in cytomegalovirus infection. TCRdb recomputed calls from the reads with MiXCR, one row per CDR3 protein. The data contain about 280,000 distinct CDR3 sequences, about 20% of them seen just once; the ten biggest clones take up 15% to 20%. For these receptors, no antigen is known. The specimen was cultured PBMCs, collected from culture after CMV antigen stimulation. The receptors stem from a human donor in good health (CMV status not recorded). Some clones in this sample may be carry-over from other donors' samples.

This chain connects TRBV5-4 to TRBJ2-1; 7 bases are shared with TRBD2. The CDR3 contains 15 residues. With 0 bases clipped from V and 11 bases from J, the junction kept 11 bases outside the gene matches. The germline CDR1 and CDR2 sequences are SGHNT and YYREEE (reference sequence). CDR3 sequence: CASSLAGRPSLQQFF. In DNA, the CDR3 is TGTGCCAGCAGCTTGGCCGGGAGGCCCTCCCTGCAGCAGTTCTTC.

This clonotype was counted only a few times. This chain joins TRBV19 and TRBJ2-1; weak D call: TRBD2 (6 bases). The CDR3 totals 18 residues. CDR1 LNHDA and CDR2 SQIVND come from the germline V gene (reference sequence). Deletions cut 0 bases from V and 0 bases from J, with 15 bases between. The CDR3 loop is CASSIDTRGASSYNEQFF. CDR3 DNA sequence: TGTGCCAGTAGTATAGACACACGCGGGGCTAGCTCCTACAATGAGCAGTTCTTC.

This clonotype was counted a few times. The chain employs TRBV24-1 and TRBJ2-5, with D tentatively TRBD1 (6 bases). Trimming left V 2 bases short and J 1 base short, with 13 bases between. CDR1 is KGHDR, CDR2 SFDVKD, per germline. CDR3 size: 16 residues. The CDR3 region has the DNA TGTGCCACCAGTGATTGGGGCCGGGACACCCAAGAGACCCAGTACTTC. Protein product: CATSDWGRDTQETQYF.

This clonotype was seen more than once but under ten times. V and J are TRBV18 and TRBJ2-5; D uncertain. Germline values: CDR1 KGHSH, CDR2 LQKENI. The germline V and J ends were trimmed by 4 bases and 2 bases, with 8 bases remaining between them. The CDR3 covers 13 residues. The CDR3 DNA sequence: TGTGCCAGCTCACGAAACAGTCAAGAGACCCAGTACTTC. Translation: CASSRNSQETQYF. The variable domain in full, with the rest retrieved from reference TRBV18 and TRBJ2-5, is NAGVMQNPRHLVRRRGQEARLRCSPMKGHSHVYWYRQLPEEGLKFMVYLQKENIIDESGMPKERFSAEFPKEGPSILRIQQVVRGDSAAYFCASSRNSQETQYFGPGTRLLVL.

V and J are TRBV19 and TRBJ2-7; TRBD2 might be the D (6 bases). This CDR3 region has 14 residues. Per the germline V gene, CDR1 is LNHDA and CDR2 is SQIVND (reference sequence). V was shortened by 4 bases and J by 2 bases, with 12 bases between the two germline ends. The CDR3 spells CASSNMRETYEQYV. Here the CDR3 DNA reads TGTGCCAGTAGTAATATGCGGGAAACCTACGAGCAGTACGTC.

This clonotype was recorded a few times. The gene calls are TRBV7-2 and TRBJ1-1; D is unresolved. Between the trimmed V and J ends, which lost 7 bases and 1 base, there was a span of 13 bases. From germline, CDR1 is SGHTA and CDR2 FQGNSA. This CDR3 is 14 amino acids long. CDR3 loop: CASTPRARNTEAFF. The CDR3 DNA reads as TGTGCCAGCACTCCGCGGGCAAGGAACACTGAAGCTTTCTTT.

This clonotype qualifies as medium-sized (0.01 to 0.1%). The rearrangement joins TRBV7-6 to TRBJ1-1; weak D call: TRBD1 (5 bases). The CDR3 length is 13 residues. CDR1 is SGHVS and CDR2 is FNYEAQ in the germline V gene. Trimming took 2 bases from V and 7 from J, leaving 11 bases between them. The CDR3 nucleotides read TGTGCCAGCAGCTTATCCGGGGGAGGTGAAGCTTTCTTT. It specifies CASSLSGGGEAFF.

The chain couples TRBV29-1 to TRBJ2-3; D is possibly TRBD1 (6 bases). Germline CDR1 and CDR2: SQVTM and ANQGSEA. The V end lost 3 bases, the J end lost 2 bases, and 6 bases lay between the germline ends. The CDR3 runs to 12 residues. The CDR3 is CSVEGATDTQYF. In nucleotides, the CDR3 is TGCAGCGTTGAGGGGGCCACAGATACGCAGTATTTT.

The gene calls are TRBV2 and TRBJ1-2; D is undetermined. V was trimmed by 4 bases and J by 4 bases, leaving 13 bases between them. The CDR3 loop spans 14 amino acids. CDR1 is SNHLY and CDR2 is FYNNEI in the germline V gene. CDR3 DNA sequence: TGTGCCAGCAGTGGTGAGGATTATTTCTATGGCTACACCTTC. Translated, it gives CASSGEDYFYGYTF.

This clonotype was found a few times. V usage is TRBV11-3 and J usage is TRBJ2-2; TRBD2 might be the D (6 bases). Germline V lookup: CDR1 SGHNT, CDR2 YENEEA. V lost 5 bases and J 5 bases, leaving 21 bases between the germline ends. The CDR3 totals 17 residues. CDR3 sequence reads: CASSRGRDSRGTGELFF. The CDR3 DNA is TGTGCCAGCAGCAGGGGCCGGGACTCCCGGGGGACCGGGGAGCTGTTTTTT.

This clonotype was observed at least ten times. This chain joins TRBV11-2 and TRBJ2-5; no firm D call. The germline V and J ends were trimmed by 0 bases and 4 bases, with 15 bases remaining between them. CDR3 length: 16 residues. Germline V CDR1 and CDR2: SGHAT, FQNNGV. The CDR3 region is CASSLDSALDPETQYF. For the CDR3, the DNA is TGTGCCAGCAGCTTAGATTCAGCGTTAGATCCAGAGACCCAGTACTTC. The full variable domain, rest sourced from reference TRBV11-2 and TRBJ2-5, is EAGVAQSPRYKIIEKRQSVAFWCNPISGHATLYWYQQILGQGPKLLIQFQNNGVVDDSQLPKDRFSAERLKGVDSTLKIQPAKLEDSAVYLCASSLDSALDPETQYFGPGTRLLVL.

The gene calls are TRBV9 and TRBJ1-2; D is possibly TRBD1 (5 bases). The CDR3 extends over 15 amino acids. From germline, CDR1 is SGDLS and CDR2 YYNGEE. V was trimmed by 0 bases and J by 3 bases, leaving 12 bases between them. The CDR3 DNA is TGTGCCAGCAGCGTAGCGGGACGGACTGACTATGGCTACACCTTC. As protein: CASSVAGRTDYGYTF.

This clonotype showed up just a few times. The V and J genes are TRBV6-2 or TRBV6-3 and TRBJ2-2; D uncertain. Per germline, CDR1 MNHEY and CDR2 SVGEGT. V was pared by 8 bases and J by 8 bases, with 9 bases between. The CDR3 has 11 amino acids. The DNA of the CDR3 is TGTGCCAGCGGACCACCTGGGGAGCTGTTTTTT. Its translation is CASGPPGELFF.

The CDR3 region is CASSLEREAVDTQYF. CDR3 nucleotide sequence: TGTGCCAGCAGCTTGGAGCGGGAGGCGGTAGATACGCAGTATTTT. The genes are TRBV5-4 and TRBJ2-3; 9 bases fit TRBD2. Germline V gene sequence: CDR1 SGHNT, CDR2 YYREEE (reference sequence). The CDR3 is 15 residues long. V shed 0 bases and J 5 bases; nucleotides not matched to a gene: 4.

The V call is TRBV20-1, the J call TRBJ2-3; D is perhaps TRBD1 or TRBD2 (5 bases each). Between the trimmed V and J ends, which lost 0 bases and 5 bases, there was a span of 9 bases. The CDR3 consists of 13 residues. CDR1 DFQATT and CDR2 SNEGSKA come from the germline V gene (reference sequence). The CDR3 bases are TGCAGTGCTAGAGAACTGGGGGTAGATACGCAGTATTTT. Translated, it gives CSARELGVDTQYF.

To note about this clonotype: It may be a read error: a sequence one base away is much more abundant. The chain employs TRBV7-8 and TRBJ1-4; D is uncertain. Germline CDR1 SGHVS, CDR2 FQNEAQ. The CDR3 contains 15 residues. The CDR3 DNA is TGTGCCAGCAGCCTAGGGTCAGGCACTAATGAAGAACTGTTTTTT. Amino acid sequence: CASSLGSGTNEELFF.

The chain links TRBV20-1 to TRBJ2-2; D is unresolved. Trimming cost V 3 bases and J 4 bases, with 9 bases left between them. Germline CDR1 DFQATT, CDR2 SNEGSKA (reference sequence). The CDR3 is 13 amino acids. The CDR3 region has the DNA TGCAGTGCTAGCCGCCCGAGCACCGGGGAGCTGTTTTTT. This translates into CSASRPSTGELFF.

Many counts were recorded for this clonotype. The chain couples TRBV6-6 to TRBJ1-6; tentatively, D is TRBD1 (6 bases). Per germline, CDR1 MNHNY and CDR2 SVGAGI (reference sequence). This CDR3 is 16 amino acids long. V was pared by 4 bases and J by 5 bases, with 15 bases between. The CDR3 protein is CASSFSRDTHNSPLHF. For the CDR3, the DNA is TGTGCCAGCAGTTTCAGCCGGGACACCCATAATTCACCCCTCCACTTT.

In this sample, this clonotype turned up a few times. The chain is built from TRBV20-1 and TRBJ2-1, with D maybe TRBD1 (6 bases). The V gene lost 6 bases and the J gene lost 7 bases, with 16 bases spanning the gap. Germline V CDR1 and CDR2: DFQATT, SNEGSKA (reference sequence). This CDR3 region has 13 residues. CDR3 loop: CSAAFSQGNEQFF. In nucleotides, the CDR3 is TGCAGTGCCGCATTTTCACAGGGAAATGAGCAGTTCTTC.

This clonotype was recorded at least ten times. The J gene is TRBJ1-4, the V gene TRBV7-8; no firm D call. Trimming took off 3 bases at V and 3 bases at J, with 5 bases between the two ends. This CDR3 region has 13 residues. The V gene's germline CDR1 is SGHVS and CDR2 FQNEAQ. The CDR3 DNA follows: TGTGCCAGCAGCTTCGTAGCTAATGAAAAACTGTTTTTT. Protein product: CASSFVANEKLFF.

The rearrangement uses TRBV18 and TRBJ1-1; a possible D gene is TRBD1 (6 bases). This CDR3 region has 15 residues. Per germline, CDR1 KGHSH and CDR2 LQKENI. Trimming pared 4 bases from V and 0 bases from J, leaving 12 bases between. CDR3 in DNA: TGTGCCAGCTCACGAGCAACAGGGATGAACACTGAAGCTTTCTTT. It codes for CASSRATGMNTEAFF.

Only a few counts were recorded for this clonotype. The V call is TRBV19, the J call TRBJ2-4, with 7 bases fitting TRBD1. Per the germline V gene, CDR1 is LNHDA and CDR2 is SQIVND (reference sequence). The junction had 11 bases not matched to a gene; V was cut back by 0 bases and J by 6 bases. The CDR3 runs to 17 residues. The DNA for the CDR3 is TGTGCCAGTAGTATAGATCGGGCCGACAGGGTGGGAAACATTCAGTACTTC. It specifies CASSIDRADRVGNIQYF.

The chain recombines TRBV19 with TRBJ2-2; 7 bases are a match to TRBD2. The V and J ends lost 2 bases and 3 bases, in that order; junction bases with no gene match: 3. Germline-derived CDR1 and CDR2 are LNHDA and SQIVND (reference sequence). The length of the CDR3 is 15 residues. CDR3 nucleotide sequence: TGTGCCAGTAGTATACGGGGGGACTACACCGGGGAGCTGTTTTTT. Translated, it gives CASSIRGDYTGELFF.

The CDR3 bases are TGTGCCAGTAGTATGGGTAGGCTGGGTAACAACAATGAGCAGTTCTTC. Protein sequence: CASSMGRLGNNNEQFF. J is TRBJ2-1 and V is TRBV19; D is uncertain. V was clipped by 3 bases and J by 5 bases, with 17 bases between them. Per germline, CDR1 LNHDA and CDR2 SQIVND (reference sequence). This CDR3 comprises 16 residues.

This sequence joins TRBV19 and TRBJ1-5; no clear D gene. Trimming pared 4 bases from V and 4 bases from J, leaving 8 bases between. Germline V gene sequence: CDR1 LNHDA, CDR2 SQIVND (reference sequence). The CDR3 spans 13 residues. The CDR3 DNA is TGTGCCAGTAGTAAGGAGGCAAATCAGCCCCAGCATTTT. It yields the protein CASSKEANQPQHF.

This clonotype was recorded many times. This rearrangement joins TRBV12-3 or TRBV12-4 to TRBJ2-4; the match to TRBD2 covers 8 bases. V shed 4 bases and J 4 bases; nucleotides not matched to a gene: 3. CDR3 length: 14 amino acids. CDR3 nucleotide sequence: TGTGCCAGCAGTTCGGGACTAGAGAAAAACATTCAGTACTTC. As protein: CASSSGLEKNIQYF.